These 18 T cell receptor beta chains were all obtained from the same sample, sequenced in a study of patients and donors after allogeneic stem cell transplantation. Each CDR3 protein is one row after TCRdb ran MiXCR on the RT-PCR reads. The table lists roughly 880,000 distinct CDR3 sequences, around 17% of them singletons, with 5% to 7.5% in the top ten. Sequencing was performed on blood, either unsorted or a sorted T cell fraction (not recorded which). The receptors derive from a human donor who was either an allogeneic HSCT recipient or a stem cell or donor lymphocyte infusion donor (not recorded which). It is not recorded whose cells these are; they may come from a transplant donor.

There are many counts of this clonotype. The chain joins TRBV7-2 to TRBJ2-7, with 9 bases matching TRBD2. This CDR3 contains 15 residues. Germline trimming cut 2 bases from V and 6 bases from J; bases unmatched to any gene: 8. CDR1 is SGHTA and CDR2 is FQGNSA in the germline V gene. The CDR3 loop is CASSLRGGASPEQYF. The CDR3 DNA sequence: TGTGCCAGCAGCTTACGCGGGGGGGCCTCCCCCGAGCAGTACTTC.

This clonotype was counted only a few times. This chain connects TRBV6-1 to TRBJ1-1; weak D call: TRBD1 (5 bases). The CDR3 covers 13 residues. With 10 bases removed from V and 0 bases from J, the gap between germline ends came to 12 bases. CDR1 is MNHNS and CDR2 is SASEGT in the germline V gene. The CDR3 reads CATRGGMNTEAFF. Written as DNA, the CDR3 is TGTGCCACCCGGGGGGGAATGAACACTGAAGCTTTCTTT.

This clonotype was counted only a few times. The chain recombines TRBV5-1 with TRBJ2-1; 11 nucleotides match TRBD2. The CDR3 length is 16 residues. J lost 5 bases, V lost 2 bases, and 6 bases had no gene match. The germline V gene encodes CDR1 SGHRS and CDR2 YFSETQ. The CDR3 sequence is CASSFSLAGGNNEQFF. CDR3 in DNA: TGCGCCAGCAGCTTCTCATTAGCGGGAGGGAACAATGAGCAGTTCTTC.

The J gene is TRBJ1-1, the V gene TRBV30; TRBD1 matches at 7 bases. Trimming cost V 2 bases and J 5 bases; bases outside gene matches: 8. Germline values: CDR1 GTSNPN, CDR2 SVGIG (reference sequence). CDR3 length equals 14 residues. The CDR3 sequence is CAWSTQGVLTEAFF. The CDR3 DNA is TGTGCCTGGAGTACCCAGGGGGTACTAACTGAAGCTTTCTTT.

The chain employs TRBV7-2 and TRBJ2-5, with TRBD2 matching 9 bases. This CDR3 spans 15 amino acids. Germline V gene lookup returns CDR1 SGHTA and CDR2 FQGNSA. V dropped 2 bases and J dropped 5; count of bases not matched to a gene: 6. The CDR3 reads CASSLKWRGGETQYF. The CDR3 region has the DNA TGTGCCAGCAGCTTAAAATGGCGGGGGGGCGAGACCCAGTACTTC. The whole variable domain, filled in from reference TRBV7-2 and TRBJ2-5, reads GAGVSQSPSNKVTEKGKDVELRCDPISGHTALYWYRQSLGQGLEFLIYFQGNSAPDKSGLPSDRFSAERTGGSVSTLTIQRTQQEDSAVYLCASSLKWRGGETQYFGPGTRLLVL.

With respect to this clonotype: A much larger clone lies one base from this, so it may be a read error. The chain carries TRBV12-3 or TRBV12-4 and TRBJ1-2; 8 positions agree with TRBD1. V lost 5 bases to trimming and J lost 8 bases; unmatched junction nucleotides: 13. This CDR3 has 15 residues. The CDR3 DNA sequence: TGTGCCAGCAGTCCGCCAAGACAGGGGTCGGGAGGCTACACCTTC. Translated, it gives CASSPPRQGSGGYTF.

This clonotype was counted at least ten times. The CDR3 DNA follows: TGTGCCAGCAGCACCGGGACAGGAGCCTACGAGCAGTACTTC. It codes for CASSTGTGAYEQYF. This sequence joins TRBV6-2 or TRBV6-3 and TRBJ2-7, with TRBD1 matching 8 bases. V was pared by 6 bases and J by 2 bases, with 6 bases of the junction left unmatched. The CDR3 extends over 14 amino acids. CDR1 and CDR2 (germline): MNHEY, SVGEGT.

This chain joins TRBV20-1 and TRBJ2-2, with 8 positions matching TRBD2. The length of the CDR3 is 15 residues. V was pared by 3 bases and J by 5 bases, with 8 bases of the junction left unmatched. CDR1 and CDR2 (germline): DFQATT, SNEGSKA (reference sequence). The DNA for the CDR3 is TGCAGTGCTAGTTATAGCGGGAAGGCAACCGGGGAGCTGTTTTTT. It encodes CSASYSGKATGELFF.

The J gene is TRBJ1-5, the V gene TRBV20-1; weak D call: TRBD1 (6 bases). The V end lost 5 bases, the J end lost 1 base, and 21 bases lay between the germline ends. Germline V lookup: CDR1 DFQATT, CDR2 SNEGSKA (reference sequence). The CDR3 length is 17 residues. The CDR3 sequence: CSAPTLGRGGSNQPQHF. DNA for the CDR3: TGCAGTGCTCCTACCCTCGGCAGGGGCGGGAGCAATCAGCCCCAGCATTTT.

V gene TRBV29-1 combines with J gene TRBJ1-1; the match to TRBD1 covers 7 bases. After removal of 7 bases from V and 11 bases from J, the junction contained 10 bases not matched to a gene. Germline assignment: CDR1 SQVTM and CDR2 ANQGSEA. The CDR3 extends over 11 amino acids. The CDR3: CSGRDRVGAFF. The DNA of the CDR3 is TGCAGCGGTAGAGACAGGGTGGGGGCTTTCTTT.

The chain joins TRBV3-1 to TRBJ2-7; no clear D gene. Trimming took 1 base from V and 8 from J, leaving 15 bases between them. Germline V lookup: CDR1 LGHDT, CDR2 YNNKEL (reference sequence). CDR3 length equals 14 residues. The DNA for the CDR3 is TGTGCCAGCAGCCAAGCCGTCCCATCTACCCAGCAGTACTTC. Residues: CASSQAVPSTQQYF.

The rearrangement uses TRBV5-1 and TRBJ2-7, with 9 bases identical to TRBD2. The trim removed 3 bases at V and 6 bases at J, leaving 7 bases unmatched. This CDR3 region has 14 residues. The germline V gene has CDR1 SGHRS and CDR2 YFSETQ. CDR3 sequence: CASSSSGKVGEQYF. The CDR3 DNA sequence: TGCGCCAGCAGCTCTAGCGGGAAAGTGGGCGAGCAGTACTTC.

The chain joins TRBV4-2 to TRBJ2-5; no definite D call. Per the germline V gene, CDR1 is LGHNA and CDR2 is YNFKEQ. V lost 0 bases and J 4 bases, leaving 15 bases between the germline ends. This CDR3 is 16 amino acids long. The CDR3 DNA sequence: TGTGCCAGCAGCCAAGAGAACCAACCCCGAGGAGAGACCCAGTACTTC. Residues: CASSQENQPRGETQYF.

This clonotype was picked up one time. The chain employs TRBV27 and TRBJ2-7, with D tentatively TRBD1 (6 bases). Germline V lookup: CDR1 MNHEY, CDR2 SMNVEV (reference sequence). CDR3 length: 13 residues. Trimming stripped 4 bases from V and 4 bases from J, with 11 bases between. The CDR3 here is CASSYREYYEQYF. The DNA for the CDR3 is TGTGCCAGCAGTTACAGGGAGTATTACGAGCAGTACTTC.

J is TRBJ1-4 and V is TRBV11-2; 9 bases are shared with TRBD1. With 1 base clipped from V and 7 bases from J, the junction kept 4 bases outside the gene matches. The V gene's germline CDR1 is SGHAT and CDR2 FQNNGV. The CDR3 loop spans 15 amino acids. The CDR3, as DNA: TGTGCCAGCAGCTTAGGACAGGGGGGGTTTGAAAAACTGTTTTTT. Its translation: CASSLGQGGFEKLFF.

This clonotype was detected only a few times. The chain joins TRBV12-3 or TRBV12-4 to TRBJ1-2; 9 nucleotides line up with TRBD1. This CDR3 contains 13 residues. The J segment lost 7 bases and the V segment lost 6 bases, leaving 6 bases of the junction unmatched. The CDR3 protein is CASRTRQGGGYTF. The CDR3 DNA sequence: TGTGCCAGCAGAACTAGACAGGGGGGTGGCTACACCTTC.

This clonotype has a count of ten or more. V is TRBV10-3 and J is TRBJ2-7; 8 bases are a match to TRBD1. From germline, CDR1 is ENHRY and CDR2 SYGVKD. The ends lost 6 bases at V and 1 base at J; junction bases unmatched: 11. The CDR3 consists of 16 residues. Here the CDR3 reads CAISASGGGGSYEQYF. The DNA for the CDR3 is TGTGCCATCAGCGCATCAGGGGGCGGTGGGTCCTACGAGCAGTACTTC.

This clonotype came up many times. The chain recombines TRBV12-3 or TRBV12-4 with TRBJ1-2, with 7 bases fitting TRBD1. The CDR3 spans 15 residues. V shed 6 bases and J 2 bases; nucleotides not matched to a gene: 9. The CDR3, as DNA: TGTGCCAGCAGAACCCTCGGCAGGGGGAACTATGGCTACACCTTC. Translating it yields CASRTLGRGNYGYTF.